This T cell receptor (beta chain) was captured in a study of blood T cell repertoires in COVID-19. On the study more broadly: Samples taken during acute and convalescent COVID-19 were collected in the United States, Italy and Spain. In each case, the material was cDNA or gDNA derived from T cells, B-cell-depleted T cells, or PBMCs.

Per the original data handling: For nucleated cells, counts were estimated from reference gene primer amplification. This table comes from immunoSEQ multiplex PCR, and its TCRdb copy is limited to in-frame clones, with some not included. The V and J calls and clone size were taken over from that table, and D and trimming were inferred from the DNA. The sample lists tens of thousands of clones; about 86% were seen once. J gave up 3 bases and V 6 bases, and 20 bases lay outside the gene matches. Germline CDR1 and CDR2: MNHNY and SVGAGI (reference sequence). The CDR3 runs to 20 residues. This receptor was identified in a man aged 45-65 years with active COVID-19. Sequencing was done on a sample of peripheral blood. This chain uses TRBV6-6 with TRBJ2-2, with 9 bases that match TRBD1. In DNA form, the CDR3 reads TGTGCCAGCAGCGACCCCCGGGACAGGGAACGCGGGAGTCACACCGGGGAGCTGTTTTTT. Translation gives CASSDPRDRERGSHTGELFF.